Listed here is a single TCR beta chain. J was trimmed by 4 bases and V by 6 bases; bases with no gene match: 8. Looked up from germline, CDR1 is SEHNR and CDR2 is FQNEAQ (reference sequence). The CDR3 has 15 amino acids. The record originates from a study of immune evolution from preneoplasia to lung adenocarcinoma. Only in-frame clones appear in the TCRdb table, and some are missing; sequencing was by immunoSEQ multiplex PCR. There are approximately 3,700 clones in the sample; 65% to 80% occur only once, and over 9% lies in the top ten. Patients had resection in Japan or China between about 2014 and 2018. Each case's diagnosis was confirmed by two pathologists on H&E.

This receptor was identified in a person between 65 and 80 years old with lung adenocarcinoma. Specimen: FFPE minimally invasive lung adenocarcinoma tissue. The chain recombines TRBV7-9 with TRBJ1-3; TRBD1 matches 8 bases. The CDR3 DNA reads TGTGCCAGCAGTGTGGACAGGGAACGGGGAAACACCATATATTTT. This encodes CASSVDRERGNTIYF. Full variable domain (rest looked up from reference TRBV7-9 and TRBJ1-3): DTGVSQNPRHKITKRGQNVTFRCDPISEHNRLYWYRQTLGQGPEFLTYFQNEAQLEKSRLLSDRFSAERPKGSFSTLEIQRTEQGDSAMYLCASSVDRERGNTIYFGEGSWLTVV.